What follows describes a single T cell receptor beta chain. Its antigen remains unidentified. Other DNA variants within this sample encode the same CDR3. An assay was performed, and its level was deep. The assay was immunoSEQ multiplex PCR, and TCRdb's table has in-frame clones only and misses some. The repertoire includes approximately 2,200,000 clones, approximately 94% of them detected once, and 1.5% to 2% sits in the top ten. This entry is derived from a study of shared clonotypes between healthy human individuals. The study, taken as a whole, reports: Compared with memory subsets, naive subsets generally had larger estimated richness. Naive CD4 clonotypes were shared across several donors at about 5.3%.

J gave up 4 bases and V 4 bases, and 7 bases lay outside the gene matches. The CDR3 totals 15 residues. CDR1 is MDHEN, CDR2 SYDVKM, per germline. CD45RO negativity and positive selection for CCR7 defined naive CD8 cells, a population that excluded terminally differentiated effector memory CD45RA+ cells. J is TRBJ2-7 and V is TRBV28; 10 positions match TRBD2. Specimen: naive CD8+ T cells from PBMCs. This clonotype was sampled from a man between 18 and 29 years old in good health. Some clones in this sample may be carry-over from other donors' samples. The CDR3 sequence: CASSSRLAGVYEQYF. The CDR3 DNA follows: TGTGCCAGCAGTTCCCGGCTAGCGGGAGTTTACGAGCAGTACTTC. Filled out from reference TRBV28 and TRBJ2-7, the complete variable domain reads DVKVTQSSRYLVKRTGEKVFLECVQDMDHENMFWYRQDPGLGLRLIYFSYDVKMKEKGDIPEGYSVSREKKERFSLILESASTNQTSMYLCASSSRLAGVYEQYFGPGTRLTVT.